These 21 T cell receptor beta chains were sequenced from one sample in a study of CD8 T cells in ankylosing spondylitis. TCRdb itself ran the 5' RACE reads through MiXCR, one entry per CDR3 protein. The sample includes around 220,000 distinct CDR3 sequences, about 10% of them seen just once. The specimen was blood, either unsorted or a sorted T cell fraction (not recorded which). The source of these receptors is a male donor with ankylosing spondylitis or in good health (not recorded which).

This clonotype appeared a few times. The V call is TRBV29-1, the J call TRBJ1-2; no definite D call. There are 13 residues in the CDR3. The germline V and J ends were trimmed by 2 bases and 4 bases, with 11 bases remaining between them. Germline CDR1 and CDR2: SQVTM and ANQGSEA. The CDR3 protein is CSVESVLGYGYTF. The DNA for the CDR3 is TGCAGCGTTGAATCCGTGTTAGGCTATGGCTACACCTTC.

A few counts support this clonotype. The chain joins TRBV28 to TRBJ1-6; D ambiguous. Germline assignment: CDR1 MDHEN and CDR2 SYDVKM. Deletions cut 7 bases from V and 0 bases from J, with 13 bases between. There are 16 residues in the CDR3. CDR3 DNA sequence: TGTGCCAGCACGGGGTCCGCAGGCTCCTATAATTCACCCCTCCACTTT. Translated: CASTGSAGSYNSPLHF.

In its sample, this clonotype was seen many times. The J gene is TRBJ1-2, the V gene TRBV20-1, with D maybe TRBD1 (6 bases). The germline V gene encodes CDR1 DFQATT and CDR2 SNEGSKA (reference sequence). The ends were cut back, 7 bases at V and 4 bases at J, with 10 bases in the middle. The CDR3 is made up of 11 amino acids. The CDR3 DNA reads as TGCAGTGAGGGCAGGGGCTATGGCTACACCTTC. It specifies CSEGRGYGYTF.

There are many counts of this clonotype. The chain recombines TRBV11-2 with TRBJ2-7, with D perhaps matching TRBD1 (6 bases). V was shortened by 5 bases and J by 4 bases, with 18 bases between the two germline ends. The CDR3 runs 15 residues. Germline CDR1 and CDR2: SGHAT and FQNNGV. CDR3 protein: CASSRANREAYEQYF. CDR3 sequence (DNA): TGTGCCAGCAGCCGCGCGAACAGGGAAGCTTACGAGCAGTACTTC.

This clonotype appeared many times. The chain uses TRBV20-1 and TRBJ2-1; 8 positions match TRBD2. Trimming removed 6 bases from V and 5 bases from J; junction bases left unmatched: 12. The length of the CDR3 is 15 residues. Germline assignment: CDR1 DFQATT and CDR2 SNEGSKA (reference sequence). The CDR3 sequence is CSAGLGSGAHNEQFF. CDR3 sequence (DNA): TGCAGTGCGGGGCTCGGTAGCGGGGCCCACAATGAGCAGTTCTTC.

The V call is TRBV15, the J call TRBJ2-1, with TRBD1 matching 12 bases. Germline V CDR1 and CDR2: LNHNV, YYDKDF (reference sequence). The CDR3 has 16 amino acids. V lost 3 bases, J lost 5 bases, and 5 bases stayed unmatched. CDR3 nucleotide sequence: TGTGCCACCAGCAGGGCCGGGACAGGGGGCAACAATGAGCAGTTCTTC. It translates to CATSRAGTGGNNEQFF.

In its sample, this clonotype was seen many times. The gene calls are TRBV9 and TRBJ2-3; D uncertain. The CDR3 covers 14 residues. V shed 0 bases and J shed 5 bases, with 10 bases lying between them. The germline V gene encodes CDR1 SGDLS and CDR2 YYNGEE. The CDR3 loop reads CASSVGPTEDTQYF. In DNA, the CDR3 is TGTGCCAGCAGCGTAGGACCGACCGAAGATACGCAGTATTTT.

The chain has TRBV12-5 and TRBJ1-5; 7 nucleotides agree with TRBD1. V was pared by 3 bases and J by 8 bases, with 4 bases of the junction left unmatched. Germline CDR1 reads LGHNT; CDR2 reads FRNRAP. CDR3 size: 13 residues. CDR3 sequence reads: CASGFDTGEPQHF. Written as DNA, the CDR3 is TGTGCTAGTGGTTTCGATACAGGGGAGCCCCAGCATTTT.

This clonotype turned up a few times. The V and J genes are TRBV5-5 and TRBJ1-3; 8 nucleotides match TRBD1. The CDR3 has 16 residues. V gave up 3 bases and J gave up 2 bases; unmatched junction bases: 7. The germline V gene has CDR1 SGHKS and CDR2 YYEKEE (reference sequence). The CDR3 here is CASSSGQGSAGNTIYF. The CDR3 DNA follows: TGTGCCAGCAGCTCCGGACAGGGTTCGGCTGGAAACACCATATATTTT.

This clonotype has more than one count but fewer than ten. This chain uses TRBV10-3 with TRBJ2-3; maybe TRBD2 (5 bases). V dropped 2 bases and J dropped 2 bases, with 11 bases sitting between them. The germline CDR1 and CDR2 sequences are ENHRY and SYGVKD. The CDR3 loop spans 15 amino acids. The CDR3 loop reads CAISEEGEVTDTQYF. The CDR3 DNA is TGTGCCATCAGTGAGGAGGGAGAAGTCACAGATACGCAGTATTTT.

This clonotype has at least ten counts. The rearrangement uses TRBV12-3 or TRBV12-4 and TRBJ1-2; perhaps TRBD1 as D (6 bases). There are 15 residues in the CDR3. The germline V and J ends were trimmed by 6 bases and 2 bases, with 16 bases remaining between them. CDR3 residues: CASRGDEGVNYGYTF. The CDR3, as DNA: TGTGCCAGCAGGGGGGACGAGGGGGTGAACTATGGCTACACCTTC.

This clonotype appeared many times. The chain is built from TRBV24-1 and TRBJ2-6; 7 nucleotides match TRBD1. The ends lost 2 bases at V and 0 bases at J; junction bases unmatched: 18. Germline values: CDR1 KGHDR, CDR2 SFDVKD. The CDR3 has 22 amino acids. In DNA form, the CDR3 reads TGTGCCACCAGTGATTCCCAAGGGAAACCGGGACAGATTTTCTCTGGGGCCAACGTCCTGACTTTC. The encoded protein is CATSDSQGKPGQIFSGANVLTF.

This clonotype was found a few times. The chain has TRBV29-1 and TRBJ1-2; D uncertain. Looked up from germline, CDR1 is SQVTM and CDR2 is ANQGSEA. The V gene lost 3 bases and the J gene lost 4 bases, with 9 bases spanning the gap. This CDR3 is 12 amino acids long. Here the CDR3 DNA reads TGCAGCGTTGAGTTTCCGGGCTATGGCTACACCTTC. Amino acids: CSVEFPGYGYTF.

The chain couples TRBV5-1 to TRBJ2-5; D is unresolved. The V end was cut by 3 bases, the J end by 4 bases, with 13 bases between. This CDR3 has 14 residues. Looked up from germline, CDR1 is SGHRS and CDR2 is YFSETQ. The CDR3 loop is CASSSLLETETQYF. As DNA, the CDR3 is TGCGCCAGCAGCTCACTTTTGGAGACAGAGACCCAGTACTTC.

This clonotype has more than one count but fewer than ten. The chain carries TRBV15 and TRBJ2-7; D call uncertain. The V and J ends lost 1 base and 1 base respectively, with 8 bases between them. Germline assignment: CDR1 LNHNV and CDR2 YYDKDF (reference sequence). There are 14 residues in the CDR3. This CDR3 reads CATSRVKGSYEQYF. For the CDR3, the DNA is TGTGCCACCAGCAGAGTTAAGGGATCCTACGAGCAGTACTTC.

This clonotype was observed once. This may come from a read error, since a much larger clone is one base off. This rearrangement joins TRBV4-2 to TRBJ1-2; D unresolved. Germline assignment: CDR1 LGHNA and CDR2 YNFKEQ. The length of the CDR3 is 15 residues. The CDR3 coding sequence is TGTGCCAGCAGCCAACTTACAACAGCGAACTATGGCGACACCTTC. Its translation is CASSQLTTANYGDTF.

The table lists this clonotype with many counts. This chain connects TRBV5-1 to TRBJ2-3, with a tentative D call TRBD1 (5 bases). Germline V lookup: CDR1 SGHRS, CDR2 YFSETQ. The CDR3 has 13 residues. The V gene lost 0 bases and the J gene lost 7 bases, with 9 bases spanning the gap. In nucleotides, the CDR3 is TGCGCCAGCAGCTTGGGGGGCGAAAATACGCAGTATTTT. This sequence encodes CASSLGGENTQYF. The full variable domain, with the rest looked up from reference TRBV5-1 and TRBJ2-3, is KAGVTQTPRYLIKTRGQQVTLSCSPISGHRSVSWYQQTPGQGLQFLFEYFSETQRNKGNFPGRFSGRQFSNSRSEMNVSTLELGDSALYLCASSLGGENTQYFGPGTRLTVL.

V gene TRBV5-1 combines with J gene TRBJ1-1, with D possibly matching TRBD1 (6 bases). This CDR3 is built from 15 residues. The germline CDR1 and CDR2 sequences are SGHRS and YFSETQ. Trimming cost V 4 bases and J 1 base, with 14 bases left between them. The CDR3 DNA reads as TGCGCCAGCAGCCTAGTACAGGGAACGAACACTGAAGCTTTCTTT. Residues: CASSLVQGTNTEAFF.

This clonotype was picked up a small number of times. The CDR3 loop reads CASQKDRGRTEAFF. The CDR3 region has the DNA TGTGCCAGTCAAAAGGACAGGGGGCGAACTGAAGCTTTCTTT. The chain combines TRBV19 with TRBJ1-1, with TRBD1 identical over 11 bases. CDR1 is LNHDA, CDR2 SQIVND, per germline (reference sequence). CDR3 length equals 14 residues. J gave up 5 bases and V 8 bases, and 7 bases lay outside the gene matches.

In its sample, this clonotype was seen many times. This sequence joins TRBV25-1 and TRBJ2-7, with D maybe TRBD1 (6 bases). Germline V gene sequence: CDR1 MGHDK, CDR2 SYGVNS. The CDR3 extends over 12 amino acids. V was clipped by 7 bases and J by 3 bases, with 10 bases between them. As DNA, the CDR3 is TGTGCCAGCAAGGGGGACGGCTACGAGCAGTACTTC. It yields the protein CASKGDGYEQYF.

The rearrangement links TRBV6-5 to TRBJ2-2, with 8 bases lining up with TRBD1. The CDR3 has 16 residues. V was clipped by 6 bases and J by 3 bases; unmatched bases: 9. Germline values: CDR1 MNHEY, CDR2 SVGAGI. This chain's CDR3 is CASRLIKDRDTGELFF. Here the CDR3 DNA reads TGTGCCAGCAGATTAATTAAGGACAGGGACACCGGGGAGCTGTTTTTT.